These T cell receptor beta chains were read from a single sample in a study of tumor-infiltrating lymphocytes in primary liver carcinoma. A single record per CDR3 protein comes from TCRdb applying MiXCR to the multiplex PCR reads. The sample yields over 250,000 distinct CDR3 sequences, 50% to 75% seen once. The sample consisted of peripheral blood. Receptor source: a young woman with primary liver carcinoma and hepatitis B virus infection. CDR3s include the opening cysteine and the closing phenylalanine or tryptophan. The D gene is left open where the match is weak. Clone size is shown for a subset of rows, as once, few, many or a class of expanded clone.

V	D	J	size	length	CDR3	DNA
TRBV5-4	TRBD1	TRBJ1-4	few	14	CASSSGQIDEKLFF	TGTGCCAGCAGCTCGGGACAGATTGACGAAAAACTGTTTTTT
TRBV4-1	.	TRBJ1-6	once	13	CAISQERNSPLHF	TGCGCCATCAGCCAAGAGAGAAATTCACCCCTCCACTTT
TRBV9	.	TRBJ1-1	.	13	CASSVGPNTEAFF	TGTGCCAGCAGCGTAGGACCGAACACTGAAGCTTTCTTT
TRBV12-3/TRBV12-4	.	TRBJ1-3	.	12	CASSLGGNTIYF	TGTGCCAGCAGTTTAGGGGGAAACACCATATATTTT
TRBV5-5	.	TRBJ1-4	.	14	CASSLVGKSEKLFF	TGTGCCAGTAGCTTGGTAGGGAAAAGTGAAAAACTGTTTTTT
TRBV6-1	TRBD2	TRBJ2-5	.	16	CASSLLGGRAFETQYF	TGTGCCAGCAGTCTCCTGGGCGGGAGGGCCTTCGAGACCCAGTACTTC
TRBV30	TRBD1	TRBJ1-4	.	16	CAWKTGGMATNEKLFF	TGTGCCTGGAAAACAGGGGGAATGGCAACTAATGAAAAACTGTTTTTT
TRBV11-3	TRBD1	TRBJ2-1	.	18	CAGSLQGPGQGLVSEQFF	TGTGCCGGCAGCTTACAAGGCCCCGGACAGGGTCTGGTCAGTGAGCAGTTCTTC
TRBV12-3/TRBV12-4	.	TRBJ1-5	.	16	CASSPGTGFRNQSQHF	TGTGCCAGCAGTCCGGGGACGGGCTTTCGCAATCAGTCCCAGCATTTT
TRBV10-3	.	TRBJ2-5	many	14	CAISESAQPETQYF	TGTGCCATCAGTGAGTCGGCCCAGCCGGAGACCCAGTACTTC
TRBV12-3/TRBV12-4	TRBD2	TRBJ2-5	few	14	CASTTSGREETQYF	TGTGCCAGTACGACTAGCGGGAGGGAAGAGACCCAGTACTTC
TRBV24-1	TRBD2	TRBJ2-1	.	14	CATQTSGRYNEQFF	TGTGCCACCCAGACTAGCGGGAGATACAATGAGCAGTTCTTC
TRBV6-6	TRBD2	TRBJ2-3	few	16	CASSSWVAGGRDTQYF	TGTGCCAGCAGTTCCTGGGTAGCGGGAGGCCGAGATACGCAGTATTTT
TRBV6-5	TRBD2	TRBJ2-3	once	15	CASMPSGRRTDTQYF	TGTGCCAGCATGCCGAGCGGGAGACGCACAGATACGCAGTATTTT
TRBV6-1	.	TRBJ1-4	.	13	CATDRPTNEKLLF	TGTGCCACCGACAGGCCTACTAATGAAAAACTGCTTTTC
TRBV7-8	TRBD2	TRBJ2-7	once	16	CTSSLSGTSGRSEQYF	TGTACCAGCAGCCTCTCCGGGACTAGCGGGAGAAGCGAGCAGTACTTC
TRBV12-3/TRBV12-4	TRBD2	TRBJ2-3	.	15	CVSSVLAGGTDTQYF	TGTGTCAGCAGCGTACTAGCGGGAGGCACAGATACGCAGTATTTT
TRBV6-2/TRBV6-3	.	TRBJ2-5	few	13	CASSPQRGETQYF	TGTGCCAGCAGTCCCCAGAGGGGGGAGACCCAGTACTTC
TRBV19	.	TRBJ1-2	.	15	CASSIKEGLNYGYTF	TGTGCCAGTAGCATCAAGGAAGGGCTCAACTATGGCTACACCTTC
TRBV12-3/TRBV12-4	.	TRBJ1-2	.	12	CASSLSGGGYAF	TGTGCCAGCAGTTTATCCGGGGGCGGCTACGCCTTC
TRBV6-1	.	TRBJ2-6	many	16	CASSVSAVSGANVLTF	TGTGCCAGCAGTGTTTCTGCTGTCTCTGGGGCCAACGTCCTGACTTTC
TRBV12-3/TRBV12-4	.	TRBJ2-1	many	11	CASSLLWPQFF	TGTGCCAGCAGTTTACTGTGGCCGCAGTTCTTC
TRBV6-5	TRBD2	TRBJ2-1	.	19	CARTPPGTSGPPTLNEQFF	TGTGCCAGGACCCCTCCTGGGACTAGCGGGCCCCCGACGTTGAATGAGCAGTTCTTC
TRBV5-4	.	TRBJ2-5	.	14	CASSLVGVRETQYF	TGTGCCAGCAGCTTAGTGGGAGTTAGGGAGACCCAGTACTTC
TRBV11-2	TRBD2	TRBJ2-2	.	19	CASSPRTWRLAGSNGELFF	TGTGCCAGCAGCCCTAGGACATGGCGGCTAGCGGGCAGTAACGGGGAGCTGTTTTTT
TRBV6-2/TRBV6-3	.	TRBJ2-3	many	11	CASSDRDEQYF	TGTGCCAGCAGTGACAGAGACGAGCAGTATTTT
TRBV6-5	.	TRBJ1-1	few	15	CASSYFQGSSTEAFF	TGTGCCAGCAGTTACTTTCAGGGGTCGAGCACTGAAGCTTTCTTT
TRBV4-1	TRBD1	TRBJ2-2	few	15	CASSSGTGTTGELFF	TGCGCCAGCAGCTCCGGGACAGGGACCACCGGGGAGCTGTTTTTT
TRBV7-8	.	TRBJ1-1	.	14	CVSSFPTGNTEAFF	TGTGTCAGCAGCTTCCCGACCGGGAACACTGAAGCTTTCTTT
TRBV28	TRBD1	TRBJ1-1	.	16	CASSHRLGQGHTEAFF	TGTGCCAGCAGCCATCGCCTGGGACAGGGACACACTGAAGCTTTCTTT
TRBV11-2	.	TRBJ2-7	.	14	CASTLDRQSYEQYF	TGTGCCAGCACCTTAGATCGCCAGTCCTACGAGCAGTATTTC
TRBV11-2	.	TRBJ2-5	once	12	CASSLAKENQYF	TGTGCCAGCAGCTTAGCCAAAGAGAACCAGTACTTC
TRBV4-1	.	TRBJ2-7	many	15	CASSNGQGKRYEQYF	TGCGCCAGCAGTAATGGGCAGGGCAAACGGTACGAGCAGTACTTC